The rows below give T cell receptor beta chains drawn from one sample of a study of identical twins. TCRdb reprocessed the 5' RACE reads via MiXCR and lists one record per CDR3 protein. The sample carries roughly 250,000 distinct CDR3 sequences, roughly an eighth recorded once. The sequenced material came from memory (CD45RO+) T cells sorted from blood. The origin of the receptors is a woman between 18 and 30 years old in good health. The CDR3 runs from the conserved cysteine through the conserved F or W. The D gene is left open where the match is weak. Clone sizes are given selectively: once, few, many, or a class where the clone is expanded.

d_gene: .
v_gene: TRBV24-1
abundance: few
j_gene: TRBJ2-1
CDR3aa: CATSDFSSQGEQFF
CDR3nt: TGTGCCACCAGTGATTTCTCTAGTCAGGGGGAGCAGTTCTTC

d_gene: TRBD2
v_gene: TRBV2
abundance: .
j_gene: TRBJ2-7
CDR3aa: CASRLLAGRSYEQYF
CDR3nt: TGTGCCAGCAGGCTCCTAGCGGGGCGATCCTACGAGCAGTACTTC

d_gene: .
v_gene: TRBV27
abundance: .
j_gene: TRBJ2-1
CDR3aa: CASSFGSMGEQFF
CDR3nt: TGTGCCAGCAGTTTCGGCAGCATGGGTGAGCAGTTCTTC

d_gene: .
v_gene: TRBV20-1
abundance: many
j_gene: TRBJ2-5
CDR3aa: CSAMRQTQYF
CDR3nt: TGCAGTGCTATGAGGCAGACCCAGTACTTC

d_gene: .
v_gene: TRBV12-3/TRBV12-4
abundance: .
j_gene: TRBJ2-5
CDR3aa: CASRVNGAQETQYF
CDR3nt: TGTGCCAGCAGGGTAAACGGAGCGCAAGAGACCCAGTACTTC

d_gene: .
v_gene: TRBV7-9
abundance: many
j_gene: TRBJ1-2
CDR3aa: CASSLQDLYGYTF
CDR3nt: TGTGCCAGCAGCCTCCAGGACCTCTATGGCTACACCTTC

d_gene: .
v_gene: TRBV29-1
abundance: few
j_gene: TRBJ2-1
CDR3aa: CSGSRYNEQFF
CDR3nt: TGCAGCGGTTCCCGCTACAATGAGCAGTTCTTC

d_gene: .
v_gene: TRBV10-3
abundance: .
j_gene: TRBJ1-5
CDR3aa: CAISVGGVEGNQPQHF
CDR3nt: TGTGCCATCAGTGTTGGGGGGGTAGAGGGCAATCAGCCCCAGCATTTT

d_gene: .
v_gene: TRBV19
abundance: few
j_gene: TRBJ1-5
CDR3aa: CASSTRTVLQPQHF
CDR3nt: TGTGCCAGTAGTACCCGGACAGTTTTACAGCCCCAGCATTTT

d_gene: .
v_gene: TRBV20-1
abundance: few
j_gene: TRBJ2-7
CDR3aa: CSARVPGAAYEQYF
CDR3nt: TGCAGTGCTAGAGTGCCAGGGGCGGCCTACGAGCAGTACTTC

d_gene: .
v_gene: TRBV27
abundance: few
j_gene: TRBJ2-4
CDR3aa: CASRDVASGNIQYF
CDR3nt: TGTGCCAGCAGGGATGTAGCTTCGGGAAACATTCAGTACTTC

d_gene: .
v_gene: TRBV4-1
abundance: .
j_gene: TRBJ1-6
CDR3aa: CASREARGLNSPLHF
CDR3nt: TGCGCCAGCAGGGAGGCCCGGGGGCTGAATTCACCCCTCCACTTT

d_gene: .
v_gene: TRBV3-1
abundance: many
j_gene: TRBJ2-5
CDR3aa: CASSQAQGSETQYF
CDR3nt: TGTGCCAGCAGCCAAGCTCAGGGGTCGGAGACCCAGTACTTC

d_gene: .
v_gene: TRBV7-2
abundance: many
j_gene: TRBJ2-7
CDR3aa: CASSLEFPYEQYF
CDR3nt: TGTGCCAGCAGCTTGGAATTCCCCTACGAGCAGTACTTC

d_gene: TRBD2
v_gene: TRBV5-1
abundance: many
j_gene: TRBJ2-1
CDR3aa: CASTRTSGTRSYNEQFF
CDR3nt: TGCGCCAGCACCCGGACTAGCGGGACCCGCTCCTACAATGAGCAGTTCTTC

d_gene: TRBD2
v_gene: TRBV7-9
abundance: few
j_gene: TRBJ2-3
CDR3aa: CASSYPGTSMHTQYF
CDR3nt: TGTGCCAGCAGCTACCCCGGGACTAGTATGCATACGCAGTATTTT

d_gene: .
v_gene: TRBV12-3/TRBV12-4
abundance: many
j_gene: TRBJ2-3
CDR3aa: CASRTSGGADTQYF
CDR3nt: TGTGCCAGCAGAACCTCCGGGGGAGCAGATACGCAGTATTTT

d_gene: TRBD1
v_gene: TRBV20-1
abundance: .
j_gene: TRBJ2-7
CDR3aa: CSAGRGTHEQYF
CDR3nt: TGCAGTGCTGGCAGGGGGACCCACGAGCAGTACTTC

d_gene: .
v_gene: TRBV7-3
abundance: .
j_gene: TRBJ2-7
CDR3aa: CASSFTFRSGGDHSYEQYF
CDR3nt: TGTGCCAGCAGCTTTACGTTCCGAAGTGGGGGAGATCATTCCTACGAGCAGTACTTC

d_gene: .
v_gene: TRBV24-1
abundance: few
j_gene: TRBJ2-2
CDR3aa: CATSAVDREGGELFF
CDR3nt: TGTGCCACCAGTGCCGTAGACAGGGAGGGCGGGGAGCTGTTTTTT

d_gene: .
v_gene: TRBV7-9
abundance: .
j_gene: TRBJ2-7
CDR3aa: CASTWGSGYYEQYF
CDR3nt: TGTGCCAGCACCTGGGGTAGCGGTTACTACGAGCAGTACTTC

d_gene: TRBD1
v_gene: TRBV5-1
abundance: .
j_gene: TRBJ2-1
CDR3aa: CASSLGQGINEQFF
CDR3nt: TGCGCCAGCAGCTTGGGACAGGGAATAAATGAGCAGTTCTTC

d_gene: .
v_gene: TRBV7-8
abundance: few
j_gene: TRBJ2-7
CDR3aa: CASSLEARFGSSYEQYF
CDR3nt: TGTGCCAGCAGCTTAGAAGCCCGGTTCGGCAGTTCCTACGAGCAGTACTTC

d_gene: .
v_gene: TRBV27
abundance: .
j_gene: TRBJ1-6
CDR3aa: CARGPVRNSPLHF
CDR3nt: TGTGCCAGGGGGCCGGTCCGTAATTCACCCCTCCACTTT

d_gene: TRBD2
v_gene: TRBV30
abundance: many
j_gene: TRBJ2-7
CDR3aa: CAWSPRRTSGNFYEQYF
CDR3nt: TGTGCCTGGAGTCCCCGTAGAACTAGCGGGAATTTCTACGAGCAGTACTTC

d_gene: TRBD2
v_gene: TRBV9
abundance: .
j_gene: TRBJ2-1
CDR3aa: CASSPGLAGLGQFF
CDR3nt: TGTGCCAGCAGCCCGGGACTAGCGGGGTTGGGGCAGTTCTTC

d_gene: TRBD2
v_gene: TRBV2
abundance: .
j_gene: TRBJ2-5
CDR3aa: CASSSGGAPETQYF
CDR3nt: TGTGCCAGTTCTAGCGGGGGGGCCCCGGAGACCCAGTACTTC